Reported below is one T cell receptor beta chain. Its antigen is still unknown. PCR was performed using 60 Vbeta and 13 Jbeta primers. Only in-frame clones appear in the TCRdb table, and some are missing; sequencing was by immunoSEQ multiplex PCR. Among about 210,000 clones, about 86% were seen once, and the ten largest hold over 1.5%. The data derive from a study of cytomegalovirus exposure and HLA in healthy donors. Points from the study as a whole: In a later analysis, the majority of CMV-associated beta chains seemingly showed HLA restriction. Later on, a genetic analysis was performed. It linked a missense variant in DCLRE1C with V- and J-gene trimming of TCR beta. An analysis done earlier found most TCR beta V segments productive about 87% or about 30% of the time.

With V trimmed by 2 bases and J by 6 bases, 4 bases remained unmatched. The germline V gene has CDR1 ENHRY and CDR2 SYGVKD. CDR3 length: 15 residues. This receptor was obtained from a middle-aged man in good health and CMV-seropositive. This chain connects TRBV10-3 to TRBJ1-5; 10 bases line up with TRBD1. Specimen: PBMCs. The CDR3 DNA reads TGTGCCATCAGTGAGGCGACAGGGGGCTTTCAGCCCCAGCATTTT. Protein product: CAISEATGGFQPQHF.